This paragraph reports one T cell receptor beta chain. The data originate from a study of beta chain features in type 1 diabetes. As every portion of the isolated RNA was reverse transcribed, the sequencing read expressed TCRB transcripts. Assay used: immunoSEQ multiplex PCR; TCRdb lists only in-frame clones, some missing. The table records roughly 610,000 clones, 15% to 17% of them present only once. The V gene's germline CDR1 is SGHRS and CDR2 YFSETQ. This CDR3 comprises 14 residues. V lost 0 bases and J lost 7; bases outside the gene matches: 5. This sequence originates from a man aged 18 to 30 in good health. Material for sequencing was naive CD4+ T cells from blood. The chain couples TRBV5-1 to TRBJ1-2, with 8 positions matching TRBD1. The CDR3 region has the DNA TGCGCCAGCAGCTTGGCCTCGGACAGGGCTGGCTACACCTTC. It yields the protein CASSLASDRAGYTF.